These T cell receptor beta chains were read from a single sample in a study of cytomegalovirus exposure and HLA in healthy donors. Using immunoSEQ multiplex PCR, the repertoire was profiled, and TCRdb retains in-frame clones only, with some absent. The sample holds about 130,000 clones, approximately 83% seen once. Sequenced sample: PBMCs. The receptor set was obtained from a girl aged 2-9 years in good health and CMV-seronegative. Both conserved end residues are part of each CDR3. Each record gives: D gene, J gene, clone size, V gene, CDR3 protein, CDR3 DNA. D genes are given only for firm matches. Not every row has a clone size; where given, it reads once, few, many or a size class.

>.|TRBJ2-1|.|TRBV14
CASSPEGISGVVKQFF
TGTGCCAGCAGCCCAGAAGGTATAAGCGGAGTTGTAAAGCAGTTCTTC
>TRBD2|TRBJ2-7|.|TRBV7-9
CASSQNSGGASEQYF
TGTGCCAGCAGCCAAAATAGCGGGGGGGCCTCCGAGCAGTACTTC
>.|TRBJ2-7|.|TRBV27
CASSRTSSSLQYEQYF
TGTGCCAGCAGCCGAACCTCTAGCAGTTTGCAGTACGAGCAGTACTTC
>TRBD1|TRBJ2-7|.|TRBV19
CASSFGTGSYEQYF
TGTGCCAGTAGTTTCGGGACAGGATCCTACGAGCAGTACTTC
>TRBD1|TRBJ2-7|.|TRBV2
CASWTGLYEQYF
TGTGCCAGCTGGACAGGGTTGTACGAGCAGTACTTC
>TRBD1|TRBJ2-6|once|TRBV27
CASSSLGQASYSGANVLTF
TGTGCCAGCAGTTCCCTCGGACAGGCTTCTTACTCTGGGGCCAACGTCCTGACTTTC
>.|TRBJ1-1|.|TRBV7-3
CASSPTMETEAFF
TGTGCCAGCAGCCCGACGATGGAGACTGAAGCTTTCTTT
>.|TRBJ2-2|.|TRBV9
CASSTALGTGELFF
TGTGCCAGCTCGACAGCTCTAGGCACCGGGGAGCTGTTTTTT
>TRBD2|TRBJ2-7|.|TRBV6-5
CASTLLAGAEEQYF
TGTGCCAGCACCCTCCTGGCGGGAGCCGAGGAGCAGTACTTC
>TRBD1|TRBJ2-3|.|TRBV9
CASSTGQGTDTQYF
TGTGCCAGCAGCACCGGACAGGGAACAGATACGCAGTATTTT
>TRBD2|TRBJ2-3|.|TRBV7-6
CASIGLAGGSTDTQYF
TGTGCCAGCATCGGACTAGCGGGAGGGAGCACAGATACGCAGTATTTT
>.|TRBJ1-6|once|TRBV7-9
CASSRRGGSSPLHF
TGTGCCAGCAGCCGCCGGGGTGGGTCGTCACCCCTCCACTTT
>.|TRBJ1-1|.|TRBV2
CASSRHEAFF
TGTGCCAGCAGTAGACATGAAGCTTTCTTT
>.|TRBJ2-5|.|TRBV10-2
CASIGLTQETQYF
TGCGCCAGCATAGGACTTACCCAAGAGACCCAGTACTTC
>.|TRBJ1-5|once|TRBV30
CAWSAGGGAQPQHF
TGTGCCTGGAGTGCGGGAGGGGGGGCTCAGCCCCAGCATTTT
>.|TRBJ2-3|few|TRBV5-4
CASSLDLRQGLYTDTQYF
TGTGCCAGCAGCTTGGACCTAAGACAGGGACTTTACACAGATACGCAGTATTTT
>TRBD1|TRBJ2-1|.|TRBV28
CASREGQASYNEQFF
TGTGCCAGCAGAGAAGGACAGGCCTCCTACAATGAGCAGTTCTTC
>.|TRBJ1-4|.|TRBV23-1
CASSQEAGFSEKLFF
TGCGCCAGCAGTCAAGAGGCAGGGTTTAGCGAAAAACTGTTTTTT